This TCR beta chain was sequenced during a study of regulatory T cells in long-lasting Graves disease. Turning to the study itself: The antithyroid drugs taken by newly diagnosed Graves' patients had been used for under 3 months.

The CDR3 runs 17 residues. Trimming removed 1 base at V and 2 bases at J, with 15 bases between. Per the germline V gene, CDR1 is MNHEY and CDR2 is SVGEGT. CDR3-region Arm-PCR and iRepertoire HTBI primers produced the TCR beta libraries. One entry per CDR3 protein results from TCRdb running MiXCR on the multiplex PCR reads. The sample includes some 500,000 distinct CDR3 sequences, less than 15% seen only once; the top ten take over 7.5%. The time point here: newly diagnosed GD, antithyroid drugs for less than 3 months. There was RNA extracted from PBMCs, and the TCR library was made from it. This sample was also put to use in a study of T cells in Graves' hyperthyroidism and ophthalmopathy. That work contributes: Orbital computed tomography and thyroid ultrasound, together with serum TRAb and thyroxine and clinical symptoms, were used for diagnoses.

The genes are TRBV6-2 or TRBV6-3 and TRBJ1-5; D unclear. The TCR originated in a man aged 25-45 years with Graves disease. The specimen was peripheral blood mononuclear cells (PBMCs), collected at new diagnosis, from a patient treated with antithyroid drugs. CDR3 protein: CASSYFSGPEGNQPQHF. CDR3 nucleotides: TGTGCCAGCAGTTACTTTTCGGGCCCGGAGGGCAATCAGCCCCAGCATTTT.